The 24 T cell receptor beta chains presented below share a single source sample, sequenced in a study of CD8 T cells in ankylosing spondylitis. In TCRdb, the 5' RACE reads were re-called with MiXCR into one record per CDR3 protein. The sample lists around 450,000 distinct CDR3 sequences, 26% occurring once. These receptors are not linked to any known antigen. Findings and caveats of the study: Ankylosing spondylitis blood appeared to carry a characteristic TCR beta motif of roughly 8 highly homologous variants.

Sequencing input: blood, either unsorted or a sorted T cell fraction (not recorded which). These receptor sequences come from a male donor with ankylosing spondylitis.

The V gene is TRBV25-1, the J gene TRBJ1-2, with 10 bases lining up with TRBD1. The V and J ends lost 3 bases and 7 bases, in that order; junction bases with no gene match: 8. This CDR3 contains 15 residues. The germline V gene has CDR1 MGHDK and CDR2 SYGVNS. The CDR3 coding sequence is TGTGCCAGCAGTGATCTGGGACAGGGGATTGGTGGCTACACCTTC. It codes for CASSDLGQGIGGYTF.

This clonotype was counted between two and nine times. The gene calls are TRBV29-1 and TRBJ2-3; no firm D call. CDR1 and CDR2 (germline): SQVTM, ANQGSEA. V was pared by 0 bases and J by 10 bases, with 14 bases between. The CDR3 is 13 amino acids. The CDR3 spells CSVEEDLDTPQYF. CDR3 sequence (DNA): TGCAGCGTTGAAGAAGATCTAGATACCCCGCAGTATTTT.

The V call is TRBV6-1, the J call TRBJ2-7; D is ambiguous. The CDR3 has 14 amino acids. CDR1 MNHNS and CDR2 SASEGT come from the germline V gene. Trimming shortened V by 2 bases and J by 2 bases, and 10 bases separated the two germline ends. Written as DNA, the CDR3 is TGTGCCAGCAGTGAATCGGTGGGAACCTACGAGCAGTACTTC. Translating it yields CASSESVGTYEQYF.

The gene calls are TRBV3-1 and TRBJ1-2; D call uncertain. Between the trimmed V and J ends, which lost 8 bases and 8 bases, there was a span of 18 bases. This CDR3 is built from 13 residues. CDR1 and CDR2 from the germline V gene are LGHDT and YNNKEL (reference sequence). CDR3 amino acids: CASSETGWGGYTF. The CDR3 DNA follows: TGTGCCAGCTCCGAAACGGGGTGGGGAGGCTACACCTTC.

The chain recombines TRBV5-4 with TRBJ1-2, with D hard to call. The ends were cut back, 0 bases at V and 0 bases at J, with 6 bases in the middle. The CDR3 loop spans 14 amino acids. In germline, CDR1 is SGHNT, CDR2 YYREEE (reference sequence). The CDR3 loop reads CASSLGAPNYGYTF. Written as DNA, the CDR3 is TGTGCCAGCAGCTTGGGGGCTCCTAACTATGGCTACACCTTC.

This clonotype turned up a few times. This rearrangement joins TRBV11-2 to TRBJ2-3, with D hard to call. This CDR3 spans 14 amino acids. Germline V CDR1 and CDR2: SGHAT, FQNNGV. The V end lost 5 bases, the J end lost 0 bases, and 9 bases lay between the germline ends. CDR3 residues: CASSVARSTDTQYF. The CDR3 bases are TGTGCCAGCAGCGTAGCTCGGAGCACAGATACGCAGTATTTT.

This clonotype showed up many times. V is TRBV14 and J is TRBJ1-2, with a tentative D call TRBD1 (5 bases). V lost 2 bases, J lost 7 bases, and 17 bases lay in between. The length of the CDR3 is 15 residues. The germline gives CDR1 SGHDN, CDR2 FVKESK. CDR3 amino acids: CASSQSRGSLAGYTF. The CDR3 DNA reads TGTGCCAGCAGCCAATCTAGGGGATCGCTTGCTGGCTACACCTTC.

This clonotype was observed a few times. The gene calls are TRBV12-3 or TRBV12-4 and TRBJ2-1; maybe TRBD2 (6 bases). This CDR3 contains 11 residues. V was shortened by 4 bases and J by 13 bases, with 11 bases between the two germline ends. The CDR3 DNA reads TGTGCCAGCAGTTCAACCGGGGGACAGTTCTTC. Residues: CASSSTGGQFF.

This clonotype was observed a handful of times. CDR3 DNA sequence: TGTGCCAGCAGCCACCGGGACAGGAGCCTCTATGGCTACACCTTC. It yields the protein CASSHRDRSLYGYTF. J is TRBJ1-2 and V is TRBV3-1; TRBD1 agrees at 8 bases. Trimming cost V 3 bases and J 4 bases; bases outside gene matches: 7. CDR3 length: 15 residues. CDR1 LGHDT and CDR2 YNNKEL come from the germline V gene (reference sequence).

CDR3 region: CASSPGGRNSNQPQHF. CDR3 sequence (DNA): TGTGCCAGCAGCCCCGGGGGGCGGAATAGCAATCAGCCCCAGCATTTT. The V call is TRBV12-3 or TRBV12-4, the J call TRBJ1-5, with D possibly matching TRBD1 (6 bases). CDR3 length: 16 amino acids. With 6 bases removed from V and 0 bases from J, the gap between germline ends came to 15 bases.

This clonotype was counted a few times. The chain couples TRBV25-1 to TRBJ2-3, with no clear D. V was clipped by 9 bases and J by 0 bases, with 7 bases between them. The CDR3 consists of 12 residues. Germline V gene lookup returns CDR1 MGHDK and CDR2 SYGVNS. The CDR3 coding sequence is TGTGCCAGTGCCGGAAGCACAGATACGCAGTATTTT. Translation gives CASAGSTDTQYF.

The chain has TRBV30 and TRBJ1-2; possible D gene TRBD1, 5 bases. Germline CDR1 reads GTSNPN; CDR2 reads SVGIG (reference sequence). The V gene lost 5 bases and the J gene lost 4 bases, with 20 bases spanning the gap. The CDR3 extends over 15 amino acids. The CDR3 DNA reads TGTGCCTGGGCTGAAACCGGGACGGGTGGCTATGGCTACACCTTC. This sequence encodes CAWAETGTGGYGYTF.

This clonotype has more than one count but fewer than ten. The rearrangement joins TRBV20-1 to TRBJ2-4, with 10 bases matching TRBD1. CDR1 is DFQATT, CDR2 SNEGSKA, per germline (reference sequence). V lost 4 bases to trimming and J lost 9 bases; unmatched junction nucleotides: 9. The CDR3 is 14 residues long. The CDR3 loop reads CSANPGQGVFIQYF. The DNA of the CDR3 is TGCAGTGCTAACCCCGGACAGGGGGTTTTCATTCAGTACTTC.

The rearrangement joins TRBV6-2 or TRBV6-3 to TRBJ2-7; D perhaps matches TRBD2 (6 bases). The CDR3 spans 14 residues. Germline V gene sequence: CDR1 MNHEY, CDR2 SVGEGT. The V and J ends lost 5 bases and 2 bases respectively, with 13 bases between them. Here the CDR3 DNA reads TGTGCCAGCAGTGTGGCGGGAACTACCTACGAGCAGTACTTC. Residues: CASSVAGTTYEQYF.

The chain uses TRBV29-1 and TRBJ2-5; no firm D call. CDR1 and CDR2 (germline): SQVTM, ANQGSEA. The ends were cut back, 4 bases at V and 7 bases at J, with 22 bases in the middle. This CDR3 comprises 15 residues. CDR3 protein: CSVGPGWGMDATQYF. The CDR3 bases are TGCAGCGTTGGTCCAGGATGGGGTATGGATGCGACCCAGTACTTC.

V and J are TRBV29-1 and TRBJ2-4; D gene ambiguous. From germline, CDR1 is SQVTM and CDR2 ANQGSEA. V lost 1 base and J lost 7, with 11 bases in between. CDR3 length equals 13 residues. The CDR3 loop reads CSVEVLDGNIQYF. DNA of the CDR3: TGCAGCGTTGAAGTATTGGACGGCAACATTCAGTACTTC.

This clonotype was seen a handful of times. The J gene is TRBJ2-2, the V gene TRBV4-1; a weak D match, TRBD1 (5 bases). The germline V gene encodes CDR1 MGHRA and CDR2 YSYEKL. V was pared by 0 bases and J by 4 bases, with 9 bases between. This CDR3 spans 15 amino acids. The CDR3 is CASSQERGRTGELFF. CDR3 in DNA: TGCGCCAGCAGCCAAGAAAGGGGTCGCACCGGGGAGCTGTTTTTT.

This clonotype was counted only a few times. The rearrangement uses TRBV4-2 and TRBJ2-1, with TRBD2 matching over 10 bases. Germline-derived CDR1 and CDR2 are LGHNA and YNFKEQ. J was trimmed by 7 bases and V by 0 bases; bases with no gene match: 6. The CDR3 covers 16 residues. CDR3 loop: CASSQDRLAGENEQFF. The CDR3 DNA reads as TGTGCCAGCAGCCAAGATCGTCTAGCGGGAGAAAATGAGCAGTTCTTC.

This clonotype was found a few times. The genes are TRBV6-1 and TRBJ1-2; D is perhaps TRBD1 (6 bases). Germline V lookup: CDR1 MNHNS, CDR2 SASEGT. V lost 0 bases and J lost 3, with 11 bases in between. The CDR3 totals 15 residues. In nucleotides, the CDR3 is TGTGCCAGCAGTGAAGCCGGGGGCGCGCACTATGGCTACACCTTC. Residues: CASSEAGGAHYGYTF.

This chain links TRBV5-1 with TRBJ2-2, with 8 bases lining up with TRBD1. J gave up 0 bases and V 0 bases, and 1 base lay outside the gene matches. The CDR3 runs 16 residues. Germline CDR1 and CDR2: SGHRS and YFSETQ. The chain's CDR3 is CASSLGGQANTGELFF. CDR3 nucleotide sequence: TGCGCCAGCAGCTTGGGGGGACAGGCGAACACCGGGGAGCTGTTTTTT. The full variable domain, its missing parts supplied by reference TRBV5-1 and TRBJ2-2, is KAGVTQTPRYLIKTRGQQVTLSCSPISGHRSVSWYQQTPGQGLQFLFEYFSETQRNKGNFPGRFSGRQFSNSRSEMNVSTLELGDSALYLCASSLGGQANTGELFFGEGSRLTVL.

The sample holds a few counts of this clonotype. V and J are TRBV24-1 and TRBJ2-3; 9 positions agree with TRBD1. This CDR3 is built from 15 residues. V dropped 9 bases and J dropped 4; count of bases not matched to a gene: 10. Germline-derived CDR1 and CDR2 are KGHDR and SFDVKD. The CDR3 nucleotides are TGTGCCACCTCCCCTGGACAGGGGCGTGCAGATACGCAGTATTTT. Its translation: CATSPGQGRADTQYF.

The genes are TRBV18 and TRBJ2-2; a weak D match, TRBD1 (5 bases). The V gene's germline CDR1 is KGHSH and CDR2 LQKENI. This CDR3 region has 15 residues. The V end lost 8 bases, the J end lost 3 bases, and 16 bases lay between the germline ends. CDR3 protein: CASPRQLGDTGELFF. In nucleotides, the CDR3 is TGTGCCAGCCCGCGACAGCTTGGAGACACCGGGGAGCTGTTTTTT.

This chain joins TRBV9 and TRBJ1-1, with D maybe TRBD1 (5 bases). Germline lookup yields CDR1 SGDLS and CDR2 YYNGEE. The CDR3 sequence is 13 residues long. Trimming shortened V by 1 base and J by 4 bases, and 8 bases separated the two germline ends. The CDR3 sequence is CASSVHGGTEAFF. In DNA, the CDR3 is TGTGCCAGCAGCGTACACGGGGGCACTGAAGCTTTCTTT.

This clonotype was seen more than once but under ten times. The V call is TRBV10-3, the J call TRBJ1-2; 8 positions match TRBD1. The CDR3 covers 14 residues. Germline V lookup: CDR1 ENHRY, CDR2 SYGVKD. V lost 3 bases, J lost 8 bases, and 8 bases stayed unmatched. The CDR3 spells CAISDQQGAHGYTF. As DNA, the CDR3 is TGTGCCATCAGTGACCAGCAGGGGGCTCACGGCTACACCTTC.